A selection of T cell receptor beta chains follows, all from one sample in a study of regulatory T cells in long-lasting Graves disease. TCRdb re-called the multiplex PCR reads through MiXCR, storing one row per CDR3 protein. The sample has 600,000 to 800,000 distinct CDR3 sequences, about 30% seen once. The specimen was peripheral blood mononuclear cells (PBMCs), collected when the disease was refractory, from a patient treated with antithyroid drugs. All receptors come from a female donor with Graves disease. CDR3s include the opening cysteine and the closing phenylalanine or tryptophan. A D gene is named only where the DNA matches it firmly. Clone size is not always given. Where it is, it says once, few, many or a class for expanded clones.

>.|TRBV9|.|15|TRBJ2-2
CASSVSSGNTGELFF
TGTGCCAGCAGCGTAAGCAGCGGGAACACCGGGGAGCTGTTTTTT
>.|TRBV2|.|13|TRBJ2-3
CASRTGFTDTQYF
TGTGCCAGCAGAACAGGATTCACAGATACGCAGTATTTT
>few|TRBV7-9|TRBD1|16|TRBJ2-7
CASSPPFGTGTYEQYF
TGTGCCAGCAGCCCCCCTTTTGGGACAGGGACCTACGAGCAGTACTTC
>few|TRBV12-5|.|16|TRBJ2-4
CASGSGPRGAKNIQYF
TGTGCTAGTGGTTCGGGCCCTCGGGGGGCCAAAAACATTCAGTACTTC
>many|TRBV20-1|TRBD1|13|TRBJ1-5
CSASGQVNQPQHF
TGCAGTGCTAGCGGACAGGTGAATCAGCCCCAGCATTTT
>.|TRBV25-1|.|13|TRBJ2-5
CASSHRVRETQYF
TGTGCCAGCAGCCACAGGGTAAGGGAGACCCAGTACTTC
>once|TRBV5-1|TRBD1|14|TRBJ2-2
CVSSRDSSTGELFF
TGCGTCAGCTCCCGGGACAGTTCCACCGGGGAGCTGTTTTTT
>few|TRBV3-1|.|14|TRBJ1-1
CASSQVGVKTEAFF
TGTGCCAGCAGCCAAGTGGGGGTGAAGACTGAAGCTTTCTTT
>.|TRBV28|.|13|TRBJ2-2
CASSTRSTGELFF
TGTGCCAGCAGTACACGGAGCACCGGGGAGCTGTTTTTT
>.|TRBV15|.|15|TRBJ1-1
CATSNPRTRNTEAFF
TGTGCCACCAGCAACCCTCGGACGAGGAACACTGAAGCTTTCTTT
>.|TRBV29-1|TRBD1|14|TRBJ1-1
CSTPKTGIGTEAFF
TGCAGCACTCCAAAGACAGGGATTGGGACTGAAGCTTTCTTT
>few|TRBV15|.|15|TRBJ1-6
CATSRVIGDNSPLHF
TGTGCCACCAGCAGAGTCATAGGCGATAATTCACCCCTCCACTTT
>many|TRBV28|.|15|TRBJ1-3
CASRTQGPPGNTIYF
TGTGCCAGCAGGACACAGGGCCCACCTGGAAACACCATATATTTT
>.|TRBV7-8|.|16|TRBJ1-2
CASSPSTSVGGYGYTF
TGTGCCAGCAGCCCGTCGACTTCCGTCGGGGGTTATGGCTACACCTTC
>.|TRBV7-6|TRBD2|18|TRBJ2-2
CASSLVVSGRHGTGELFF
TGTGCCAGCAGCTTAGTAGTTAGCGGGAGGCACGGCACCGGGGAGCTGTTTTTT
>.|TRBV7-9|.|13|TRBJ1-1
CASSPPGAIEAFF
TGTGCCAGCAGCCCCCCTGGGGCTATTGAAGCTTTCTTT
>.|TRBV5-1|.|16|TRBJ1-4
CASSVGMGTTNEKLFF
TGCGCCAGCAGCGTAGGGATGGGGACAACTAATGAAAAACTGTTTTTT
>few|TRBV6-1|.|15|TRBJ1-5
CASRRRTGSNQPQHF
TGTGCCAGCAGGAGAAGGACGGGTAGCAATCAGCCCCAGCATTTT
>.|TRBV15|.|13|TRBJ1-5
CATSLQGRQPQHF
TGTGCCACCAGCCTACAGGGAAGGCAGCCCCAGCATTTT
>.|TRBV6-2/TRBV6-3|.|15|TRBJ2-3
CASSEPAGLSDTQYF
TGTGCCAGCAGTGAACCGGCGGGGTTATCAGATACGCAGTATTTT
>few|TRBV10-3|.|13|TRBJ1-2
CAISESANYGYTF
TGTGCCATCAGTGAGTCAGCGAACTATGGCTACACCTTC
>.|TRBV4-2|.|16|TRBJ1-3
CASSQEDPLAGNTIYF
TGTGCCAGCAGCCAAGAGGACCCTTTAGCTGGAAACACCATATATTTT
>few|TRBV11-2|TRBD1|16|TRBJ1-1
CASSPRPGTGNTEAFF
TGTGCCAGCAGCCCACGGCCCGGGACAGGGAACACTGAAGCTTTCTTT
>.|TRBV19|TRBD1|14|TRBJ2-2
CASSTDRASGELFF
TGTGCCAGTAGTACAGACAGGGCATCCGGGGAGCTGTTTTTT
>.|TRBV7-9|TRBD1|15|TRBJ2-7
CASSPGQILSYEQYF
TGTGCCAGCAGCCCGGGACAGATTCTTTCCTACGAGCAGTACTTC
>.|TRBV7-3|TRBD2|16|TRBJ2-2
CASSPRLAGRAGELFF
TGTGCCAGCAGCCCCCGACTAGCGGGAAGAGCCGGGGAGCTGTTTTTT
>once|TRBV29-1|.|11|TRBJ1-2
CSAEGGRGYTF
TGCAGCGCCGAGGGGGGGAGAGGCTACACCTTC
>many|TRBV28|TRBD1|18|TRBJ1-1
CASSPYKRDRPMNTEAFF
TGTGCCAGCAGTCCTTATAAGCGGGACAGGCCTATGAACACTGAAGCTTTCTTT
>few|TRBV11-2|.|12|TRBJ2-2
CASSFPGGELFF
TGTGCCAGCAGCTTTCCGGGCGGGGAGCTGTTTTTT
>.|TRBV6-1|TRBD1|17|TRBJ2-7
CASSQIPPDRVPYEQYF
TGTGCCAGCAGCCAAATCCCACCCGACAGGGTTCCCTACGAGCAGTACTTC
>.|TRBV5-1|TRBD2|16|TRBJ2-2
CASSLGLAVFTGELFF
TGCGCCAGCAGCTTGGGACTAGCGGTCTTCACCGGGGAGCTGTTTTTT
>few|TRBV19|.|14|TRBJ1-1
CASSIVRERTEAFF
TGTGCCAGTAGTATAGTTAGAGAAAGGACTGAAGCTTTCTTT
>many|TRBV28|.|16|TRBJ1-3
CATATTGISSGNTIYF
TGTGCCACCGCTACGACAGGCATAAGCTCTGGAAACACCATATATTTT
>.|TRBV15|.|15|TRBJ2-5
CATSRDGPKKETQYF
TGTGCCACCAGCAGAGACGGACCGAAGAAAGAGACCCAGTACTTC
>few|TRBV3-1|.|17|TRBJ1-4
CASSQEGHLATNEKLFF
TGTGCCAGCAGCCAAGAGGGACACCTTGCAACTAATGAAAAACTGTTTTTT
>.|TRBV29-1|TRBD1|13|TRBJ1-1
CSVEGGTVAEAFF
TGCAGCGTTGAAGGTGGGACAGTGGCTGAAGCTTTCTTT
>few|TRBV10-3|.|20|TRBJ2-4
CAISESGSVDLILAKNIQYF
TGTGCCATCAGTGAGTCAGGCAGTGTCGACTTGATATTAGCCAAAAACATTCAGTACTTC
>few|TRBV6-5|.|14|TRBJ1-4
CASSYGQYDEKLFF
TGTGCCAGCAGTTACGGACAGTATGATGAAAAACTGTTTTTT
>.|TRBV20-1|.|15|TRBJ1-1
CSASRASSQNTEAFF
TGCAGTGCCAGTCGGGCCTCTAGTCAGAACACTGAAGCTTTCTTT
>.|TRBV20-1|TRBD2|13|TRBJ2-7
CSARDERLAEQYF
TGCAGTGCTAGAGATGAGAGACTAGCGGAGCAGTACTTC
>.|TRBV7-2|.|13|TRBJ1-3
CASRAASGNTIYF
TGTGCCAGCAGAGCAGCCTCTGGAAACACCATATATTTT
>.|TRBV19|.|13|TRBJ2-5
CASSMGFWETQYF
TGTGCCAGTAGTATGGGGTTTTGGGAGACCCAGTACTTC
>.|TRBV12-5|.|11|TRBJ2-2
CARRIGGELFF
TGTGCTAGAAGAATTGGCGGGGAGCTGTTTTTT
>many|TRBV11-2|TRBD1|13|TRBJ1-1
CASRPDRAPEAFF
TGTGCCAGCAGACCAGACAGGGCCCCTGAAGCTTTCTTT
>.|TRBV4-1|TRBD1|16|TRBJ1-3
CASSLGTAISGNTIYF
TGCGCCAGCAGCCTGGGGACAGCGATCTCTGGAAACACCATATATTTT
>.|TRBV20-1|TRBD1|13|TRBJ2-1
CSAPRQGWSEQFF
TGCAGTGCACCAAGACAGGGGTGGAGTGAGCAGTTCTTC
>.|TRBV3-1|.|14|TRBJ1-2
CASSQDRRVGGYTF
TGTGCCAGCAGCCAAGATCGGCGGGTCGGCGGCTACACCTTC
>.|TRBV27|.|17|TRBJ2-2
CASSPLGGGRDTGELFF
TGTGCCAGCAGTCCTCTAGGCGGGGGCAGGGACACCGGGGAGCTGTTTTTT
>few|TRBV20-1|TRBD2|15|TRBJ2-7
CSARGTSGSAYEQYF
TGCAGTGCTAGAGGGACTAGCGGATCTGCTTACGAGCAGTACTTC
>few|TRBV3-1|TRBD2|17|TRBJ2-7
CASSQVLGPSGIYEQYF
TGTGCCAGCAGCCAAGTCCTGGGCCCTAGCGGGATCTACGAGCAGTACTTC